This record covers a single T cell receptor beta chain. What this receptor recognizes is not known. No base quality information exists; no much larger clone differs at one position. The library was prepared using 5' RACE. The listed sequencing device is Illumina HiSeq 2000. Template switching added a universal primer binding site, and the final cDNA carried a unique molecular identifier that allowed TCR cDNA molecules to be counted accurately. Specific primers in the conserved constant-segment region were used to synthesize first-strand cDNA for the TCR alpha and beta chains. To control for contamination, every cDNA library was double barcoded, receiving both a SMART-Mk sample barcode and Illumina barcodes. TruSeq adapter sequences along with Illumina sample barcodes were introduced in two successive PCR steps. TCR alpha and beta cDNA libraries were sequenced on the Illumina HiSeq platform with custom primers. On the study's bioinformatics: MiGEC processed the raw reads to extract unique molecular identifiers, while MiXCR was used to determine the CDR3 positions. Recombination models were inferred per individual with the repgenHMM and IGoR tools using an EM algorithm. The tcR package in R was used for shared clonotype analysis, with sharing normalized by the product of cloneset sizes. To study raw recombination free of thymic and clonal selection effects, out-of-frame nonproductive sequences were analyzed. TCRdb redid the processing of the public reads, applying fastp at Q25 and MiXCR, and retained in-frame beta chains. When rows share a CDR3 protein, they turn into one entry using the most common DNA and genes. The V and J calls and clone size come from TCRdb's table, not from the authors' own analysis. Present in this sample are some 790,000 distinct CDR3 sequences, 15% to 20% of which were seen just once. The top ten hold around 13% of the sample.

Trimming takes 3 bases from V and 4 bases from J, and the germline ends sit 20 bases apart. Measured from the cysteine to the phenylalanine, the CDR3 is 17 residues long. This entry keeps only the CDR3 DNA: 51 bases, framed from base 1. From a lookup of the germline V gene, CDR1 and CDR2 are KGHSH and LQKENI. The data originate from a study of identical twins listed by TCRdb under 2016. Broadly, across the study: To test whether fetal clonotypes persist, the study used deep sequencing on TCR alpha and beta repertoires from monozygotic twins, unrelated adults of various ages, and cord blood. Replicate twin experiments were performed at different times using different library preparation protocols to rule out contamination.

Findings and caveats that apply to the study as a whole: Zero-insertion analyses could be partly confounded by invariant T cells such as MAIT and iNKT, though diverse VJ usage argued against such confounding for most clonotypes. Abundant cord blood beta clonotypes had fewer insertions, young adult naive repertoires showed a similar but weaker trend, and memory repertoires showed no such trend. Out-of-frame TCR alpha sharing in monozygotic twins was systematically underestimated by recombination models, whereas sharing between unrelated individuals was in agreement with the recombination models. Out-of-frame TCR alpha sequences shared between twins showed an excess of low generation-probability sequences compared with coincidental sharing between unrelated individuals. Excess twin sharing in beta out-of-frame sequences was weaker because fewer shared sequences lowered the signal-to-noise ratio. Conclusions relied on cross-sectional statistical analysis, since the same donors could not be followed over many years.

All donors were healthy Caucasians. Three pairs of female monozygotic twins, all aged roughly 18 to 29 years, were included in the twin cohort. Peripheral blood mononuclear cells were the source from which RNA for the TCR libraries was isolated. These data also formed part of another study, on T cells expressing NK-cell markers. Reported in the second study: In sorted CD3+CD56+NKG2C+, CD3+CD56+NKG2C- and CD3+CD56-NKG2C+ T-cell subsets from eight donors, TCR beta-chain repertoires were profiled. Among the eight sequenced donors, only one was HCMV-seronegative, while the other seven were HCMV-seropositive. To restrict sorting to alphabetaTCR-expressing T cells, an anti-gammadeltaTCR antibody was added in several experiments. For roughly six donors, the dominant CD3+CD56+NKG2C+ clonotypes were among the top 10 CD8+ clonotypes and accounted for about 1.0-7.0% of CD8+ T cells. Those dominant clonotypes were again the most abundant among CD3+CD56-NKG2C+ cells in several donors, at roughly 28.3-65%. Whether the expanded NKG2C-expressing T cell clones were specific for HCMV antigens was left unclear. The study sequenced eight donors, all healthy volunteers chosen at random: three men and five women. A commercial ELISA kit detecting HCMV-specific IgG in serum was used to determine HCMV serostatus. For a handful of donors, bulk peripheral blood T-cell repertoires were also sequenced from unsorted PBMC. MIGEC handled demultiplexing of the reads and grouping by UMI, while MiTCR was used to assemble and quantify clonotypes. Only TCR cDNA sequences supported by at least two reads were kept to exclude erroneous sequences. The tcR package was used for downstream repertoire analysis, and clonotypes were matched across fractions by CDR3 nucleotide sequence plus V segment. VDJmatch was used to annotate antigen specificity against VDJdb, with one amino acid substitution allowed in CDR3.

The receptor chain draws on TRBV18 and TRBJ2-3; TRBD2 is a weak D gene call, 6 bases matching. This clonotype was obtained from a woman younger than 30 in good health. Sequenced: PBMCs. DNA sequence: TGTGCCAGCTCACCCACTCTAGCGTCTCCTTCCCCAGATACGCAGTATTTT. Translated, it gives CASSPTLASPSPDTQYF. Extended through the reference TRBV18 and TRBJ2-3 proteins, this CDR3 yields the full variable domain: NAGVMQNPRHLVRRRGQEARLRCSPMKGHSHVYWYRQLPEEGLKFMVYLQKENIIDESGMPKERFSAEFPKEGPSILRIQQVVRGDSAAYFCASSPTLASPSPDTQYFGPGTRLTVL.